This T cell receptor (beta chain) was documented in a study of OX40 agonist ivuxolimab in advanced cancers. About the research overall: All patients had ivuxolimab intravenously every 2 weeks at 0.01 to 10 mg/kg. Three dose-escalation patients had partial responses: one with hepatocellular carcinoma and two with cutaneous melanoma. The study's findings and limits: Nonresponders, in some cases, also had low normalized T-cell clonal expansion.

This clone came up once. Its antigen is unknown. The CDR3 sequence is 13 residues long. V was trimmed by 6 bases and J by 1 base, leaving 9 bases between them. CDR1 is KGHSH and CDR2 is LQKENI in the germline V gene. Repertoires were generated with immunoSEQ multiplex PCR, while TCRdb's copy carries only in-frame clones and drops some. The table lists under 85,000 clones, around nine tenths of them singletons. This sequence joins TRBV18 and TRBJ2-5; a weak D match, TRBD1 (6 bases). Source: CD4+ or CD8+ T cells sorted from blood, taken in a trial of the OX40 agonist ivuxolimab. The sequence was obtained from an adult with an advanced solid tumor such as melanoma, head and neck, liver or kidney cancer. As DNA, the CDR3 is TGTGCCAGCTCCCAGGACAGCCAAGAGACCCAGTACTTC. It is translated as CASSQDSQETQYF.